This T cell receptor beta chain emerged from a study of T cells in Graves' hyperthyroidism and ophthalmopathy. Across the whole study: Sampling of peripheral blood happened at initial diagnosis, prior to any treatment.

Template material for amplifying TCR beta CDR3 regions consisted of RNA transcripts. HTBI primers were the set used in a first-round RT-PCR of the TCR CDR3. TCRdb independently ran MiXCR on the multiplex PCR reads; one entry per CDR3 protein. The sample shows fewer than 550,000 distinct CDR3 sequences, around 24% of them seen only once. Comments on this clonotype: Its antigen remains unidentified.

Germline CDR1 is SGHNT and CDR2 is YYREEE (reference sequence). V lost 4 bases to trimming and J lost 2 bases; unmatched junction nucleotides: 8. The CDR3 is 15 residues long. Study outcomes and limitations: Ophthalmopathy got predicted by the model a median about six months before its onset. Most clonotypes expanded in thyroid above 0.001 were likewise present in blood.

Diagnosis rested on symptoms, serum thyroxine and TRAb, thyroid ultrasound, and orbital computed tomography. The chain recombines TRBV5-4 with TRBJ2-5; TRBD1 agrees at 7 bases. This TCR was sampled from a woman under 40 with Graves' ophthalmopathy. Sequences were obtained from blood. The DNA for the CDR3 is TGTGCCAGCAGCCCTGCCGGGACAGTACAAGAGACCCAGTACTTC. Its translation is CASSPAGTVQETQYF.